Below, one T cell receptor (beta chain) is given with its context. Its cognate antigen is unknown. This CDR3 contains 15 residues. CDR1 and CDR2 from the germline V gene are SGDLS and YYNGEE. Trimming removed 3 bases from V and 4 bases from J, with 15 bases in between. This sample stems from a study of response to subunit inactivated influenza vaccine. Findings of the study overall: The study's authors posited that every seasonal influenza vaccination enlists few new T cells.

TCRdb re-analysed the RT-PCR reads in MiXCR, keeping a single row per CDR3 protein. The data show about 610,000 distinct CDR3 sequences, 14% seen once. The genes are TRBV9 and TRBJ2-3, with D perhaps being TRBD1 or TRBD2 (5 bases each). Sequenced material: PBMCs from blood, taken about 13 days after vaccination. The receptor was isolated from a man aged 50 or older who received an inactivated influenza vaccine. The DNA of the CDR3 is TGTGCCAGCAGCGCCAAGCCCGGGACCGCAGATACGCAGTATTTT. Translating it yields CASSAKPGTADTQYF.